This T cell receptor (beta chain) stems from a study of blood T cell repertoires in COVID-19. Across the whole study: COVID-19 samples from acute and convalescent phases originated in the United States, Italy and Spain. T cells, B-cell-depleted T cells, or PBMCs provided the cDNA or gDNA that served as material.

Looked up from germline, CDR1 is LGHDT and CDR2 is YNNKEL (reference sequence). Trimming at V came to 1 base and at J to 2 bases, leaving 7 bases not matched to a gene. CDR3 length equals 17 residues. Original handling: Scientists estimated how many nucleated cells there were by amplifying reference gene primers. Clones were read by immunoSEQ multiplex PCR, and TCRdb kept only the in-frame ones, dropping some. V and J calls and clone size are those listed in that table; D and trimming were worked out from the DNA. The data hold around 50,000 clones, with around 90% observed a single time. The sequenced sample was peripheral blood. The receptor comes from a human donor in a cohort sampled during active COVID-19. The chain recombines TRBV3-1 (or the pseudogene TRBV3-2) with TRBJ2-1; 8 bases map to TRBD2. The CDR3, as DNA: TGTGCCAGCAGCCAAGGGCCGGGGCGGGGGGCCTACAATGAGCAGTTCTTC. Translation: CASSQGPGRGAYNEQFF.